This entry concerns a single T cell receptor (beta chain). Sequencing used immunoSEQ multiplex PCR; TCRdb keeps in-frame clones, though not all of them. This table holds almost 200,000 clones, roughly 80% found once. This sample is drawn from a study of blood T cell repertoires in COVID-19. About the research overall: Specimens from acute and convalescent COVID-19 originated in the United States, Italy and Spain. From T cells, B-cell-depleted T cells, or PBMCs came the material, which was cDNA or gDNA.

The CDR3 covers 15 residues. V lost 6 bases to trimming and J lost 5 bases; unmatched junction nucleotides: 10. CDR1 is SEHNR, CDR2 FQNEAQ, per germline (reference sequence). This chain uses TRBV7-9 with TRBJ2-3; 8 nucleotides align to TRBD1. Sequencing was performed on peripheral blood. The sequence came from a man aged 55 to 69 with COVID-19, enrolled during active disease. CDR3 protein: CASRKDREAVDTQYF. The CDR3 DNA is TGTGCCAGCAGGAAGGACAGGGAGGCCGTAGATACGCAGTATTTT.